This record concerns one T cell receptor beta chain sequence. This specimen belongs to a study of blood T cell repertoires in COVID-19. Study-wide background: Both acute and convalescent COVID-19 samples were obtained from the United States, Italy and Spain. T cells, B-cell-depleted T cells, or PBMCs provided the cDNA or gDNA that served as material.

Germline loops: CDR1 LNHDA, CDR2 SQIVND (reference sequence). The CDR3 runs to 11 residues. V was clipped by 7 bases and J by 6 bases, with 7 bases between them. Per the study methods: The assay estimated nucleated cells by amplifying reference gene primers. Using immunoSEQ multiplex PCR, the repertoire was profiled, and TCRdb retains in-frame clones only, with some absent. The V and J calls and clone size are taken from that table; D and trimming were inferred from the DNA. Of 90,000 to 140,000 clones in the sample, around 86% were seen once. The receptor's source is a man between 50 and 59 years old with acute or convalescent COVID-19. The sequenced sample consisted of peripheral blood. This chain uses TRBV19 with TRBJ2-1; TRBD2 is a possible D gene (5 bases). For the CDR3, the DNA is TGTGCCAGTACCGCGGGCAATGAGCAGTTCTTC. Translating it yields CASTAGNEQFF.